The rows below give T cell receptor beta chains drawn from one sample of a study of metastatic and nonmetastatic thyroid tumors. TCRdb reanalyzed the PCR reads with MiXCR. This sample has 16,000 or so clones; around 25% occur once, and the top ten carry roughly 14%. Sequences were obtained from adjacent normal tissue. The receptor set was obtained from a female donor with papillary thyroid cancer or a benign thyroid nodule (not recorded which). Some clones in this sample may be carry-over from other donors' samples. Both conserved end residues are part of each CDR3. A D gene is named only where the DNA matches it firmly. Only part of the rows carry a size: once, few, many, or a class if the clone is expanded.

V gene: TRBV10-3
D gene: .
clone size: .
J gene: TRBJ2-1
CDR3 protein: CATELSNEQFF
CDR3 DNA: TGTGCCACCGAACTCAGTAATGAGCAGTTCTTC

V gene: TRBV7-9
D gene: .
clone size: .
J gene: TRBJ2-7
CDR3 protein: CASSEFGGRPYEQYF
CDR3 DNA: TGTGCCAGCAGTGAATTTGGCGGTCGCCCGTACGAGCAGTACTTC

V gene: TRBV6-2/TRBV6-3
D gene: .
clone size: .
J gene: TRBJ2-7
CDR3 protein: CASSYPEGEVYEQYF
CDR3 DNA: TGTGCCAGCAGCTACCCCGAGGGGGAAGTTTACGAGCAGTACTTC

V gene: TRBV30
D gene: TRBD2
clone size: few
J gene: TRBJ2-7
CDR3 protein: CAWSVLAGDEQYF
CDR3 DNA: TGTGCCTGGAGTGTACTAGCGGGAGACGAGCAGTACTTC

V gene: TRBV19
D gene: TRBD2
clone size: once
J gene: TRBJ2-7
CDR3 protein: CASSIGTGGSGTYEQYF
CDR3 DNA: TGTGCCAGTAGTATAGGGACTGGCGGGAGTGGAACCTACGAGCAGTACTTC

V gene: TRBV27
D gene: .
clone size: few
J gene: TRBJ1-1
CDR3 protein: CASSVGGYTEAFF
CDR3 DNA: TGTGCCAGCAGTGTAGGAGGGTACACTGAAGCTTTCTTT

V gene: TRBV27
D gene: .
clone size: .
J gene: TRBJ1-5
CDR3 protein: CASSPRQSNQPQHF
CDR3 DNA: TGTGCCAGCAGTCCGAGACAGAGCAATCAGCCCCAGCATTTT

V gene: TRBV27
D gene: .
clone size: few
J gene: TRBJ2-7
CDR3 protein: CASSLSGSAYEQYF
CDR3 DNA: TGTGCCAGCAGTTTATCGGGCAGCGCCTACGAGCAGTACTTC

V gene: TRBV11-2
D gene: .
clone size: .
J gene: TRBJ2-1
CDR3 protein: CASSLTWGAGGEQFF
CDR3 DNA: TGTGCCAGCAGCTTGACATGGGGCGCTGGGGGGGAGCAGTTCTTC

V gene: TRBV20-1
D gene: TRBD2
clone size: few
J gene: TRBJ2-3
CDR3 protein: CSASPTGGPDTQYF
CDR3 DNA: TGCAGTGCTAGTCCAACGGGAGGGCCGGATACGCAGTATTTT

V gene: TRBV6-1
D gene: TRBD1
clone size: .
J gene: TRBJ2-7
CDR3 protein: CASNTREPGGFYEQYF
CDR3 DNA: TGTGCCAGCAACACCCGCGAGCCAGGGGGCTTCTACGAGCAGTACTTC

V gene: TRBV28
D gene: .
clone size: few
J gene: TRBJ1-2
CDR3 protein: CASRGAGFHGGGGYTF
CDR3 DNA: TGTGCCAGCAGGGGGGCTGGCTTTCACGGGGGGGGTGGCTACACCTTC

V gene: TRBV20-1
D gene: TRBD2
clone size: many
J gene: TRBJ2-7
CDR3 protein: CSARDRLAGLLLTAEQYF
CDR3 DNA: TGCAGTGCTAGAGATAGGCTAGCGGGCCTCCTCCTGACGGCCGAGCAGTACTTC

V gene: TRBV12-3/TRBV12-4
D gene: .
clone size: few
J gene: TRBJ2-7
CDR3 protein: CASSRGGVDEQYF
CDR3 DNA: TGTGCCAGCAGTCGTGGCGGGGTCGACGAGCAGTACTTC

V gene: TRBV5-6
D gene: TRBD1
clone size: .
J gene: TRBJ1-2
CDR3 protein: CASSSPGEAGGYGYTF
CDR3 DNA: TGTGCCAGCAGCTCCCCGGGAGAGGCAGGGGGCTATGGCTACACCTTC

V gene: TRBV30
D gene: .
clone size: .
J gene: TRBJ1-5
CDR3 protein: CAWSPGADQPQHF
CDR3 DNA: TGTGCCTGGAGTCCGGGGGCCGATCAGCCCCAGCATTTT

V gene: TRBV7-9
D gene: .
clone size: many
J gene: TRBJ2-7
CDR3 protein: CASSPSRESYEQYF
CDR3 DNA: TGTGCCAGCAGCCCCTCAAGGGAATCCTACGAGCAGTACTTC

V gene: TRBV6-1
D gene: .
clone size: .
J gene: TRBJ1-2
CDR3 protein: CASGAQDGYTF
CDR3 DNA: TGTGCCAGCGGGGCTCAGGATGGCTACACCTTC

V gene: TRBV5-5
D gene: .
clone size: few
J gene: TRBJ1-4
CDR3 protein: CASSFGRRYEKLFF
CDR3 DNA: TGTGCCAGCAGCTTCGGGAGGCGATATGAAAAACTGTTTTTT

V gene: TRBV19
D gene: .
clone size: few
J gene: TRBJ2-2
CDR3 protein: CASSTQGDAGELFF
CDR3 DNA: TGTGCCAGTAGTACTCAGGGAGATGCCGGGGAGCTGTTTTTT

V gene: TRBV15
D gene: .
clone size: .
J gene: TRBJ2-2
CDR3 protein: CATSSTRDTGELFF
CDR3 DNA: TGTGCCACCAGCAGTACCCGGGACACCGGGGAGCTGTTTTTT

V gene: TRBV5-5
D gene: .
clone size: .
J gene: TRBJ1-2
CDR3 protein: CAISLADRAYGYTF
CDR3 DNA: TGTGCCATCAGCTTGGCCGACCGCGCCTATGGCTACACCTTC

V gene: TRBV6-5
D gene: .
clone size: .
J gene: TRBJ1-1
CDR3 protein: CASRLTGSVEAFF
CDR3 DNA: TGTGCCAGCAGATTAACAGGGTCCGTGGAAGCTTTCTTT

V gene: TRBV19
D gene: .
clone size: large
J gene: TRBJ1-1
CDR3 protein: CASSIGSSNTEAFF
CDR3 DNA: TGTGCCAGTAGTATAGGTAGCTCCAACACTGAAGCTTTCTTT

V gene: TRBV11-1
D gene: TRBD1
clone size: .
J gene: TRBJ2-5
CDR3 protein: CASSLSVGQGALETQYF
CDR3 DNA: TGTGCCAGCAGCTTAAGTGTTGGACAGGGGGCATTGGAGACCCAGTACTTC

V gene: TRBV7-2
D gene: TRBD2
clone size: few
J gene: TRBJ2-3
CDR3 protein: CASTVAGPGDTQYF
CDR3 DNA: TGTGCCAGCACCGTAGCGGGGCCGGGAGATACGCAGTATTTT

V gene: TRBV6-1
D gene: TRBD2
clone size: .
J gene: TRBJ2-7
CDR3 protein: CASSLAGLTAGEQYF
CDR3 DNA: TGTGCCAGCAGCCTCGCGGGACTAACGGCCGGGGAGCAGTACTTC

V gene: TRBV5-1
D gene: TRBD1
clone size: .
J gene: TRBJ1-2
CDR3 protein: CASSLGDRAASYTF
CDR3 DNA: TGCGCCAGCAGCTTGGGGGACAGGGCTGCGAGCTACACCTTC

V gene: TRBV9
D gene: .
clone size: few
J gene: TRBJ2-1
CDR3 protein: CASSPPEGPHYNEQFF
CDR3 DNA: TGTGCCAGCAGCCCCCCTGAGGGGCCCCACTACAATGAGCAGTTCTTC